This record looks at one T cell receptor (beta chain) sequence and its context. These data belong to a study of cytomegalovirus exposure and HLA in healthy donors. 13 Jbeta primers and 60 Vbeta primers were used for the PCR. Repertoires were generated with immunoSEQ multiplex PCR, while TCRdb's copy carries only in-frame clones and drops some. Seen here are roughly 150,000 clones, around four fifths observed once, and the top ten hold about a tenth. The length of the CDR3 is 18 residues. Germline assignment: CDR1 MNHNS and CDR2 SASEGT. V shed 3 bases and J 8 bases; nucleotides not matched to a gene: 16.

The chain has TRBV6-1 and TRBJ2-1, with 10 bases lining up with TRBD2. This receptor was taken from a man aged 18 to 30 in good health and CMV-seropositive. The sequenced sample consisted of PBMCs. The chain's CDR3 is CASSDGDSGRFGSDEQFF. In DNA form, the CDR3 reads TGTGCCAGCAGTGACGGGGATAGCGGGAGGTTCGGTAGCGATGAGCAGTTCTTC.